What follows are 31 T cell receptor beta chains derived from one specimen sequenced in a study of blood T cells in healthy people across ages. Sample-barcoded 5' priming and a J-beta primer mix drove a second PCR of roughly 6 to 12 cycles. Via MiXCR, TCRdb re-called the 5' RACE reads, giving one row per CDR3 protein. The sample has some 1.5 million distinct CDR3 sequences, roughly 30% seen once; the top ten hold 7% to 9%. What was sequenced was blood. These receptors were collected from a woman in her 30s in good health.

A word on this clonotype: A read error may be the cause here, since a much bigger clone is one base away. The gene calls are TRBV29-1 and TRBJ2-7; 11 bases fit TRBD2. Per germline, CDR1 SQVTM and CDR2 ANQGSEA. V shed 2 bases, J shed 6 bases, and the junction held 3 bases outside the gene matches. The CDR3 has 13 residues. The CDR3 reads CSVEKTSGTEQYF. The CDR3 nucleotides are TGCAGCGTTGAAAAGACTAGCGGGACCGAGCAGTACTTC.

This clonotype has only a few counts. The chain recombines TRBV14 with TRBJ2-7, with 9 bases matching TRBD2. V lost 2 bases to trimming and J lost 6 bases; unmatched junction nucleotides: 8. CDR3 length equals 15 residues. Germline CDR1 reads SGHDN; CDR2 reads FVKESK. The CDR3, as DNA: TGTGCCAGCAGCCAAACACTAGCGGGTGGGAGCGAGCAGTACTTC. It encodes CASSQTLAGGSEQYF.

The chain combines TRBV14 with TRBJ2-5, with TRBD1 matching 7 bases. This CDR3 has 15 amino acids. Trimming removed 3 bases from V and 7 bases from J; junction bases left unmatched: 11. The germline V gene encodes CDR1 SGHDN and CDR2 FVKESK. The CDR3, as DNA: TGTGCCAGCAGCCAGACAGGGAGCATTAGGGGGACCCAGTACTTC. This gives the protein CASSQTGSIRGTQYF.

V gene TRBV6-1 combines with J gene TRBJ2-1; the D is unclear. Germline CDR1 MNHNS, CDR2 SASEGT. The CDR3 length is 15 residues. The V and J ends lost 1 base and 0 bases respectively, with 7 bases between them. CDR3 protein: CASSEEGSSYNEQFF. In DNA, the CDR3 is TGTGCCAGCAGTGAAGAGGGAAGCTCCTACAATGAGCAGTTCTTC.

Concerning this clonotype: Being one base from a much bigger clone, this may be a read error. The chain employs TRBV20-1 and TRBJ2-7; maybe TRBD1 (5 bases). The CDR3 consists of 14 residues. Trimming pared 6 bases from V and 2 bases from J, leaving 17 bases between. Germline V CDR1 and CDR2: DFQATT, SNEGSKA (reference sequence). This chain's CDR3 is CSASHPRQTYEQYF. CDR3 sequence (DNA): TGCAGTGCCAGCCATCCTAGACAGACCTACGAGCAGTACTTC.

V gene TRBV11-2 combines with J gene TRBJ1-2, with D hard to call. The V end lost 5 bases, the J end lost 4 bases, and 11 bases lay between the germline ends. The CDR3 is 13 amino acids. The germline gives CDR1 SGHAT, CDR2 FQNNGV. The DNA of the CDR3 is TGTGCCAGCAGCGGACTCCCTATCTATGGCTACACCTTC. This encodes CASSGLPIYGYTF.

The rearrangement joins TRBV5-1 to TRBJ2-2, with unresolved D. CDR3 length: 15 residues. Germline V lookup: CDR1 SGHRS, CDR2 YFSETQ. V lost 1 base, J lost 6 bases, and 13 bases lay in between. The CDR3 reads CASSLLQSGPGELFF. Here the CDR3 DNA reads TGCGCCAGCAGCTTGTTGCAGTCCGGGCCCGGGGAGCTGTTTTTT. Full variable domain (remainder filled in from reference TRBV5-1 and TRBJ2-2): KAGVTQTPRYLIKTRGQQVTLSCSPISGHRSVSWYQQTPGQGLQFLFEYFSETQRNKGNFPGRFSGRQFSNSRSEMNVSTLELGDSALYLCASSLLQSGPGELFFGEGSRLTVL.

Note on this clonotype: Being one base from a much bigger clone, this may be a read error. This chain joins TRBV9 and TRBJ2-4; 12 bases line up with TRBD2. The CDR3 contains 18 residues. The germline V gene has CDR1 SGDLS and CDR2 YYNGEE. V shed 0 bases and J 13 bases; nucleotides not matched to a gene: 17. The CDR3 DNA is TGTGCCAGCAGCGTAGCTCGGGCTAGCGGGAGGGCGTCCCATGAGCAGTACTTC. This gives the protein CASSVARASGRASHEQYF.

This chain uses TRBV28 with TRBJ2-1; either TRBD1 or TRBD2 may supply D (6 bases each). Trimming took off 6 bases at V and 7 bases at J, with 16 bases between the two ends. This CDR3 is 14 amino acids long. Germline V gene data show CDR1 as MDHEN and CDR2 as SYDVKM. The CDR3 DNA follows: TGTGCCAGCAGCCGTCGGGGGCCGAGAAATGAGCAGTTCTTC. Residues: CASSRRGPRNEQFF.

V and J are TRBV7-2 and TRBJ2-6; D could derive from TRBD1 or TRBD2 (5 bases each). The CDR3 has 18 residues. Trimming took off 5 bases at V and 1 base at J, with 18 bases between the two ends. Germline-derived CDR1 and CDR2 are SGHTA and FQGNSA. The CDR3 nucleotides are TGTGCCAGCAGCCTCCGGGACGGCCCCCGGTCTGGGGCCAACGTCCTGACTTTC. Protein sequence: CASSLRDGPRSGANVLTF.

In regard to this clonotype: A much larger clone is a single base away; this may be a read error. The genes are TRBV29-1 and TRBJ2-1; 12 bases are a match to TRBD1. Trimming at V came to 6 bases and at J to 10 bases, leaving 13 bases not matched to a gene. The CDR3 sequence is 15 residues long. The germline CDR1 and CDR2 sequences are SQVTM and ANQGSEA. The CDR3 sequence: CSVRSSGTGGAEQFF. The CDR3 coding sequence is TGCAGCGTGAGGAGCTCCGGGACAGGGGGCGCCGAGCAGTTCTTC.

A remark on this clonotype: Compared with germline, one end of the junction differs, possibly owing to a read error. This chain links TRBV5-1 with TRBJ1-2; tentative D call: TRBD1 (5 bases). Germline CDR1 is SGHRS and CDR2 is YFSETQ. The CDR3 is made up of 16 amino acids. In DNA form, the CDR3 reads TGCGCCAGCTGCTTGGCCGGAGAGGGAGGGGTAGATGGCTACACCTTC. Residues: CASCLAGEGGVDGYTF.

This clonotype was seen only a few times. This sequence joins TRBV2 and TRBJ1-3; 7 bases fit TRBD1. J was trimmed by 6 bases and V by 8 bases; bases with no gene match: 7. There are 13 residues in the CDR3. Germline-derived CDR1 and CDR2 are SNHLY and FYNNEI. CDR3 sequence: CASQGDTLNTIYF. The CDR3 coding sequence is TGTGCCAGCCAGGGGGACACCTTAAACACCATATATTTT.

The chain uses TRBV20-1 and TRBJ2-1; 8 nucleotides align to TRBD1. The J call may be in error: the DNA end matches TRBJ2-7 better. Per the germline V gene, CDR1 is DFQATT and CDR2 is SNEGSKA (reference sequence). This CDR3 comprises 14 residues. This CDR3 is CSAGTGTGPYEQYF. For the CDR3, the DNA is TGCAGTGCTGGCACCGGGACAGGCCCCTACGAGCAGTACTTC.

This clonotype was recorded a few times. A much more abundant neighbour one base away suggests this may be a read error. In DNA form, the CDR3 reads TGCGCCAGCAGGGAGTCGATGTCGGACAACGAGCAGTACTTC. Translation: CASRESMSDNEQYF. The chain joins TRBV10-1 to TRBJ2-5; a possible D gene is TRBD1 (5 bases). The last part of the DNA fits TRBJ2-7 better; the J call may be wrong. Germline CDR1 is WNHNN and CDR2 is SYGVQD (reference sequence). The CDR3 extends over 14 amino acids.

The table lists this clonotype with many counts. The chain links TRBV6-1 to TRBJ1-4; D is ambiguous. Germline CDR1 reads MNHNS; CDR2 reads SASEGT. V gave up 8 bases and J gave up 5 bases, with 9 bases separating them. The CDR3 runs to 12 residues. The CDR3 DNA sequence: TGTGCCAGCGGGCAGCTCAATGAAAAACTGTTTTTT. This codes for CASGQLNEKLFF.

This rearrangement joins TRBV20-1 to TRBJ2-7; 10 bases line up with TRBD2. This CDR3 has 14 residues. Germline CDR1 is DFQATT and CDR2 is SNEGSKA (reference sequence). With 5 bases clipped from V and 0 bases from J, the junction kept 4 bases outside the gene matches. The CDR3: CSAVSGRGSYEQYF. CDR3 in DNA: TGCAGTGCTGTAAGCGGGAGGGGCTCCTACGAGCAGTACTTC.

The chain recombines TRBV30 with TRBJ1-2; no reliable D call. The CDR3 is 14 amino acids. From germline, CDR1 is GTSNPN and CDR2 SVGIG (reference sequence). Trimming left V 1 base short and J 4 bases short, with 13 bases between. The CDR3 sequence is CAWSAPGTAYGYTF. The CDR3 DNA follows: TGTGCCTGGAGTGCACCCGGAACGGCCTATGGCTACACCTTC.

This clonotype was seen at least ten times. This rearrangement joins TRBV11-2 to TRBJ2-4; possibly TRBD2 for D (5 bases). V shed 0 bases and J shed 9 bases, with 12 bases lying between them. The CDR3 sequence is 14 residues long. CDR1 and CDR2 from the germline V gene are SGHAT and FQNNGV. The CDR3: CASSLDLGEGIQYF. The CDR3 nucleotides read TGTGCCAGCAGCTTAGATTTGGGCGAGGGCATTCAGTACTTC.

This clonotype was recorded a few times. The chain is built from TRBV7-9 and TRBJ1-4; D not resolved. Trimming removed 5 bases at V and 1 base at J, with 17 bases between. The CDR3 length is 17 residues. Germline V gene data show CDR1 as SEHNR and CDR2 as FQNEAQ (reference sequence). The CDR3 DNA reads TGTGCCAGCAGCCCGACCGGGAAAAGTGAAACTAATGAAAAACTGTTTTTT. It is translated as CASSPTGKSETNEKLFF.

This rearrangement joins TRBV29-1 to TRBJ1-4; the match to TRBD1 covers 8 bases. There are 11 residues in the CDR3. Looked up from germline, CDR1 is SQVTM and CDR2 is ANQGSEA. The ends lost 7 bases at V and 8 bases at J; junction bases unmatched: 3. The CDR3 protein is CSGQGNEKLFF. The CDR3 nucleotides are TGCAGCGGACAGGGGAACGAAAAACTGTTTTTT. Filled out from reference TRBV29-1 and TRBJ1-4, the complete variable domain reads SAVISQKPSRDICQRGTSLTIQCQVDSQVTMMFWYRQQPGQSLTLIATANQGSEATYESGFVIDKFPISRPNLTFSTLTVSNMSPEDSSIYLCSGQGNEKLFFGSGTQLSVL.

This sequence joins TRBV7-9 and TRBJ1-1; no clear D. Trimming left V 1 base short and J 6 bases short, with 12 bases between. The CDR3 loop spans 14 amino acids. The germline CDR1 and CDR2 sequences are SEHNR and FQNEAQ (reference sequence). CDR3 protein: CASSLDRVNPEAFF. The DNA of the CDR3 is TGTGCCAGCAGCTTAGATAGGGTTAACCCTGAAGCTTTCTTT.

This clonotype has a count of ten or more. The V and J genes are TRBV20-1 and TRBJ2-7; D is possibly TRBD1 or TRBD2 (5 bases each). Germline V gene data show CDR1 as DFQATT and CDR2 as SNEGSKA (reference sequence). This CDR3 spans 13 amino acids. V was shortened by 6 bases and J by 4 bases, with 16 bases between the two germline ends. CDR3 protein: CSAGDPSGYEQYF. The CDR3 DNA follows: TGCAGTGCAGGGGACCCCTCGGGATACGAGCAGTACTTC.

There are a few counts of this clonotype. This chain links TRBV20-1 with TRBJ1-1; D gene unclear. The CDR3 has 13 residues. CDR1 and CDR2 (germline): DFQATT, SNEGSKA (reference sequence). V dropped 4 bases and J dropped 1 base, with 10 bases sitting between them. CDR3 amino acids: CSATLTKNTEAFF. In nucleotides, the CDR3 is TGCAGTGCTACCTTGACAAAGAACACTGAAGCTTTCTTT.

The V gene is TRBV7-8, the J gene TRBJ2-1, with a tentative D call TRBD1 (5 bases). CDR1 and CDR2 from the germline V gene are SGHVS and FQNEAQ. The CDR3 is made up of 14 amino acids. The V end was cut by 1 base, the J end by 9 bases, with 13 bases between. This CDR3 reads CASSLVHGAGEQFF. For the CDR3, the DNA is TGTGCCAGCAGCTTAGTACATGGGGCAGGTGAGCAGTTCTTC.

About this clonotype itself: A much larger clone is a single base away; this may be a read error. The genes are TRBV20-1 and TRBJ2-7, with TRBD1 as a possible D gene (7 bases). CDR1 is DFQATT and CDR2 is SNEGSKA in the germline V gene (reference sequence). The CDR3 is 14 residues long. CDR3 amino acids: CSAVGGGTSYEQYF. Here the CDR3 DNA reads TGCAGCGCCGTAGGGGGCGGGACCTCCTACGAGCAGTACTTC.

This clonotype was recorded at least ten times. This chain joins TRBV11-2 and TRBJ2-3; D uncertain. Germline CDR1 SGHAT, CDR2 FQNNGV. The length of the CDR3 is 15 residues. Trimming stripped 0 bases from V and 0 bases from J, with 7 bases between. CDR3 protein: CASSLDTTSTDTQYF. CDR3 coding DNA: TGTGCCAGCAGCTTAGATACGACAAGCACAGATACGCAGTATTTT.

As for this clonotype: One junction end does not reproduce the germline sequence, and a read error may be involved. The V and J genes are TRBV6-5 and TRBJ2-5; TRBD1 matches 8 bases. Germline CDR1 reads MNHEY; CDR2 reads SVGAGI. The CDR3 is 15 residues long. The CDR3 DNA reads TGTGCCAGCAGTTACATCGGGACAGGCCAAGAGATCCAGTACTTC. Protein: CASSYIGTGQEIQYF.

The rearrangement uses TRBV18 and TRBJ1-4, with a tentative D call TRBD1 (5 bases). CDR3 length: 14 residues. The V end lost 4 bases, the J end lost 7 bases, and 13 bases lay between the germline ends. From germline, CDR1 is KGHSH and CDR2 LQKENI. This chain's CDR3 is CASSRGPGTEKLFF. The CDR3 DNA sequence: TGTGCCAGCTCACGGGGACCAGGAACTGAAAAACTGTTTTTT.

This clonotype was counted many times. This chain joins TRBV18 and TRBJ2-7, with 9 nucleotides matching TRBD1. Germline V gives CDR1 KGHSH, CDR2 LQKENI. CDR3 length: 14 amino acids. The ends lost 8 bases at V and 5 bases at J; junction bases unmatched: 10. CDR3 DNA: TGTGCCAGCAGTCCCGGGACAGGGTCCCACGAGCAGTACTTC. Translating it yields CASSPGTGSHEQYF.

This clonotype appeared a few times. The V gene is TRBV18, the J gene TRBJ2-7; D not resolved. With 0 bases removed from V and 2 bases from J, the gap between germline ends came to 8 bases. CDR1 and CDR2 from the germline V gene are KGHSH and LQKENI. CDR3 length: 14 residues. CDR3 coding DNA: TGTGCCAGCTCACCACCGGCTCCAGCCTACGAGCAGTACTTC. Amino acids: CASSPPAPAYEQYF.